This TCR beta chain was obtained from a study of cytomegalovirus exposure and HLA in healthy donors. On the study more broadly: In a later analysis, the 90 to 150 validation repertoires were reported to have used the same platform as the 650 to 800 first-cohort repertoires.

This clone has just a few counts. The repertoire was sequenced with immunoSEQ multiplex PCR; TCRdb's copy has only in-frame clones and lacks some. Found here are under 150,000 clones, around 87% of them singletons; the top ten hold 8.5% to 9.5%. Sequencing was carried out using PBMCs. This clonotype was obtained from a man aged 18 to 30 in good health and CMV-seropositive.

The DNA for the CDR3 is TGTGCCAGCTCACCCAATGACAGGGGAAGGGGCAATGAGCAGTTCTTC. Translating gives CASSPNDRGRGNEQFF. The rearrangement uses TRBV18 and TRBJ2-1, with 8 bases identical to TRBD1. Trimming took 3 bases from V and 6 from J; bases not matched to a gene: 10. The CDR3 is 16 residues long. Per germline, CDR1 KGHSH and CDR2 LQKENI.